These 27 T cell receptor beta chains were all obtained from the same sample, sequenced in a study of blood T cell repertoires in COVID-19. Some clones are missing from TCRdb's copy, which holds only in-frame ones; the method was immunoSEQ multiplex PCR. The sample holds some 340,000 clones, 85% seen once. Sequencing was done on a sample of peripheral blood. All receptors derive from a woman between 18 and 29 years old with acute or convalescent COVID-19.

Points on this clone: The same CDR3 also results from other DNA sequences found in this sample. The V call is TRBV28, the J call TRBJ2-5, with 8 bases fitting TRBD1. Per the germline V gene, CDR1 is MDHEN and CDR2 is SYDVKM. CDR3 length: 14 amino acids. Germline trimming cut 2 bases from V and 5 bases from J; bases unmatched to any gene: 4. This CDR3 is CASSLAGGLETQYF. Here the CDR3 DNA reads TGTGCCAGCAGTTTAGCAGGGGGCCTGGAGACCCAGTACTTC.

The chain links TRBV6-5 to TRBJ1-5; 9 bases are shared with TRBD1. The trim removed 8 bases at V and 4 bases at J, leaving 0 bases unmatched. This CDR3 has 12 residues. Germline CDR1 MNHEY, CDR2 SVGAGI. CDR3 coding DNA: TGTGCCAGCGGACAGGGGAATCAGCCCCAGCATTTT. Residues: CASGQGNQPQHF.

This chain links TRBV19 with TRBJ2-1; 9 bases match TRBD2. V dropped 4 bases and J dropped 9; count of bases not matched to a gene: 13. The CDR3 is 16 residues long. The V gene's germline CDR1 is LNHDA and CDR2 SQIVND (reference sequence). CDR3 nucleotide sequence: TGTGCCAGTAGTAAGCCTGGCGGGGGGGCAGTCGGTGAGCAGTTCTTC. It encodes CASSKPGGGAVGEQFF.

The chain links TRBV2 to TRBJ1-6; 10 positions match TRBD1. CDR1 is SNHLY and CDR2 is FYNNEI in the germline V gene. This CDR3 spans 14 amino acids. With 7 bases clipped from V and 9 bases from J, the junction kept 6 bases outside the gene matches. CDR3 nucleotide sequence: TGTGCCAGCAATATGGACAGGGGGGGTTCACCCCTCCACTTT. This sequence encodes CASNMDRGGSPLHF.

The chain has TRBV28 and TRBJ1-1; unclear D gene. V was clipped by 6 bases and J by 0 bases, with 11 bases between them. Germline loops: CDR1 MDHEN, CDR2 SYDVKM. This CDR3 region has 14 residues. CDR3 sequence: CASSEGLLNTEAFF. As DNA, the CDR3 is TGTGCCAGCAGCGAGGGCCTCCTGAACACTGAAGCTTTCTTT.

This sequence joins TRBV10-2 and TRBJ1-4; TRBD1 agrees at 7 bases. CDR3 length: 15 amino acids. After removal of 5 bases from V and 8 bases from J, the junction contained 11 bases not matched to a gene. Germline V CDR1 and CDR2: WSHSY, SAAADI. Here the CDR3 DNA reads TGCGCCAGCAGTATTACCGGGAACAGGGGCGAAAAACTGTTTTTT. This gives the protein CASSITGNRGEKLFF.

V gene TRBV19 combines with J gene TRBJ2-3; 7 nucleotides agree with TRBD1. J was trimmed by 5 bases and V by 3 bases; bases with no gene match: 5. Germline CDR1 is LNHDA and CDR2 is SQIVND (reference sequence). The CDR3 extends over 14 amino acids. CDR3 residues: CASSMGQSKDTQYF. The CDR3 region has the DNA TGTGCCAGTAGTATGGGACAGTCCAAAGATACGCAGTATTTT.

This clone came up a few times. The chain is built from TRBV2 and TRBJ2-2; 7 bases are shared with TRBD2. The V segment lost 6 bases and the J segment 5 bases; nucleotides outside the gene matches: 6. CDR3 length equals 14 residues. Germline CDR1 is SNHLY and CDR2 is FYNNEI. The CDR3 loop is CASSGGRGTGELFF. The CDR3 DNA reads TGTGCCAGCAGCGGCGGGAGAGGTACCGGGGAGCTGTTTTTT.

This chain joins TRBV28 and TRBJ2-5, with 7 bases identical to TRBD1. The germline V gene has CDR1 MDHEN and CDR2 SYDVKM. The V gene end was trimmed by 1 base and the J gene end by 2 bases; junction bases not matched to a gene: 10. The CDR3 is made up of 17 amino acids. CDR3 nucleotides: TGTGCCAGCAGTTTATATTCCGGGACAGTTTCACAAGAGACCCAGTACTTC. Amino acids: CASSLYSGTVSQETQYF.

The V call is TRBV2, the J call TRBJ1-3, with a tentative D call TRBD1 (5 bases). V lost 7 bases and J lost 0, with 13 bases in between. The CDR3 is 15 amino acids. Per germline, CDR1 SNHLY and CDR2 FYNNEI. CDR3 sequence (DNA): TGTGCCAGCACCTCCGGGACTTTCTCTGGAAACACCATATATTTT. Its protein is CASTSGTFSGNTIYF. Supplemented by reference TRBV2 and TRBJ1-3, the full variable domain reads EPEVTQTPSHQVTQMGQEVILRCVPISNHLYFYWYRQILGQKVEFLVSFYNNEISEKSEIFDDQFSVERPDGSNFTLKIRSTKLEDSAMYFCASTSGTFSGNTIYFGEGSWLTVV.

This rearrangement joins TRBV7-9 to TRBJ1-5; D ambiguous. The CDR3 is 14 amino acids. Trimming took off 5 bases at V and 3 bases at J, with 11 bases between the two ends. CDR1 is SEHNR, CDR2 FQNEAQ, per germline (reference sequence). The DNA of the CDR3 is TGTGCCAGCAGCCTTGACACCTACAATCAGCCCCAGCATTTT. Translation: CASSLDTYNQPQHF.

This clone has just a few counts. The CDR3 protein is CASSPLLMGGNEQFF. The DNA for the CDR3 is TGTGCCAGCAGCCCCCTTTTGATGGGGGGCAATGAGCAGTTCTTC. The chain employs TRBV3-1 (or the pseudogene TRBV3-2) and TRBJ2-1; tentatively, D is TRBD2 (6 bases). Germline V gene lookup returns CDR1 LGHDT and CDR2 YNNKEL (reference sequence). The CDR3 totals 15 residues. V gave up 4 bases and J gave up 6 bases, with 16 bases separating them.

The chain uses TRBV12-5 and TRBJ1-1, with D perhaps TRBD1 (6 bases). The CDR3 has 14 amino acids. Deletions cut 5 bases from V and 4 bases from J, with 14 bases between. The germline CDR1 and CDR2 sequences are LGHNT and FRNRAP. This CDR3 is CASGLASGVTEAFF. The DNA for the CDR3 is TGTGCTAGTGGTCTCGCCTCAGGGGTCACTGAAGCTTTCTTT.

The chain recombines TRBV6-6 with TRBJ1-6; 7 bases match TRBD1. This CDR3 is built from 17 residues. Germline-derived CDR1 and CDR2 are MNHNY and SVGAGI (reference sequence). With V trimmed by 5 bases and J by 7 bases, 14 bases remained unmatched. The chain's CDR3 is CASSRGRGAGGNSPLHF. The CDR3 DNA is TGTGCCAGCAGTCGGGGACGGGGAGCAGGGGGAAATTCACCCCTCCACTTT.

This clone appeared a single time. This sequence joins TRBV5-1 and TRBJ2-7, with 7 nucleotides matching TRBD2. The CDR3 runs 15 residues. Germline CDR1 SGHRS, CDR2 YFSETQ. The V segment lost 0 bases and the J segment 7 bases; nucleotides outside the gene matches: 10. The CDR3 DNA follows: TGCGCCAGCAGCTTGGCTGGGGATGCAGCGGGGGAGCAGTACTTC. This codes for CASSLAGDAAGEQYF.

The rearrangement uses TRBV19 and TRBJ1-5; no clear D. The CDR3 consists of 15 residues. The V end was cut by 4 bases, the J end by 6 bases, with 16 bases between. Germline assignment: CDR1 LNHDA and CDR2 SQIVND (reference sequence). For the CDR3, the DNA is TGTGCCAGTAGTACCCTCCAGTTGGGAGGTCAGCCCCAGCATTTT. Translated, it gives CASSTLQLGGQPQHF.

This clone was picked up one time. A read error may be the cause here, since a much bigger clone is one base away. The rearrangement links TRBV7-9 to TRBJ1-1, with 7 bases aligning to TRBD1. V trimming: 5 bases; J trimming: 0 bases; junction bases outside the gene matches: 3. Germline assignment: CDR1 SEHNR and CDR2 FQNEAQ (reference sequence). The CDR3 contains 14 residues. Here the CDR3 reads CASSPQGMNTEAFF. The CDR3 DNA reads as TGTGCCAGCAGCCCACAGGGGATGAACACTGAAGCTTTCTTT.

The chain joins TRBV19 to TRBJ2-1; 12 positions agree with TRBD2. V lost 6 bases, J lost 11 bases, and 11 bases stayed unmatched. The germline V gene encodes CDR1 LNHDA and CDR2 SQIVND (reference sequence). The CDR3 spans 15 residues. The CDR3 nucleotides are TGTGCCAGTAGCCTCACCCTAGCGGGAGGGCCTAAGCAGTTCTTC. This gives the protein CASSLTLAGGPKQFF. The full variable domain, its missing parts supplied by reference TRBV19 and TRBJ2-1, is DGGITQSPKYLFRKEGQNVTLSCEQNLNHDAMYWYRQDPGQGLRLIYYSQIVNDFQKGDIAEGYSVSREKKESFPLTVTSAQKNPTAFYLCASSLTLAGGPKQFFGPGTRLTVL.

Written as DNA, the CDR3 is TGTGCCAGCAGTGGGGCAGGAACCATATATTTT. Protein product: CASSGAGTIYF. The rearrangement links TRBV28 to TRBJ1-3; a possible D gene is TRBD1 (5 bases). This CDR3 is 11 amino acids long. From germline, CDR1 is MDHEN and CDR2 SYDVKM. Trimming cost V 5 bases and J 10 bases, with 9 bases left between them.

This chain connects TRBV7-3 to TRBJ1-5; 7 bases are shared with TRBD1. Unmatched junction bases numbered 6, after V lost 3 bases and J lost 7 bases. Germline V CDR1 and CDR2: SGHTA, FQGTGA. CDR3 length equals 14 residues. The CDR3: CASSLTGKGQPQHF. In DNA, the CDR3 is TGTGCCAGCAGCTTGACAGGGAAGGGGCAGCCCCAGCATTTT.

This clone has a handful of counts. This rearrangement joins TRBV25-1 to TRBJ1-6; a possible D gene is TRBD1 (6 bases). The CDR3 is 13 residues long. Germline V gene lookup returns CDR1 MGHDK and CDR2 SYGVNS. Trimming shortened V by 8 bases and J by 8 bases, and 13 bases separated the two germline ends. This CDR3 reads CASVGGGYSPLHF. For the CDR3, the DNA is TGTGCCAGCGTTGGGGGGGGCTATTCACCCCTCCACTTT.

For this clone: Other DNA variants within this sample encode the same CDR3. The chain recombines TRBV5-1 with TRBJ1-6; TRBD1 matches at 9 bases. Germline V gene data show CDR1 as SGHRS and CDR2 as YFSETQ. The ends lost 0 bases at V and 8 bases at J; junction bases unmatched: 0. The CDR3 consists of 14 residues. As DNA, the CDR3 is TGCGCCAGCAGCTTGGGACAGGGGGATTCACCCCTCCACTTT. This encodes CASSLGQGDSPLHF.

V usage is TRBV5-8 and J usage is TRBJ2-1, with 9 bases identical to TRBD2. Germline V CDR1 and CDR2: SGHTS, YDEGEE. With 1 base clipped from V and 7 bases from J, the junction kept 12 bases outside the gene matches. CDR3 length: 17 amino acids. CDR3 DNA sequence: TGTGCCAGCAGCTTGATGGCGGGGGGGCGGATTTGGAATGAGCAGTTCTTC. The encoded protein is CASSLMAGGRIWNEQFF.

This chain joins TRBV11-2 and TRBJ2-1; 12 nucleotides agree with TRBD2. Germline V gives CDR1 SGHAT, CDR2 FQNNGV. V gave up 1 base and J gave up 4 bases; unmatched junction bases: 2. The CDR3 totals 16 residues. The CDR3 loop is CASSLAGTSGYNEQFF. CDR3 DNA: TGTGCCAGCAGCTTAGCCGGGACTAGCGGGTACAATGAGCAGTTCTTC.

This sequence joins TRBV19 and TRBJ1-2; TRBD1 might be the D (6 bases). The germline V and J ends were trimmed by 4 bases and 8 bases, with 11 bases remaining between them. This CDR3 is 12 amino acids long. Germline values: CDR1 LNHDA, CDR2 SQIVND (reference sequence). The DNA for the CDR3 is TGTGCCAGTAGTAGGACAGCGGTCGGCTACACCTTC. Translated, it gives CASSRTAVGYTF.

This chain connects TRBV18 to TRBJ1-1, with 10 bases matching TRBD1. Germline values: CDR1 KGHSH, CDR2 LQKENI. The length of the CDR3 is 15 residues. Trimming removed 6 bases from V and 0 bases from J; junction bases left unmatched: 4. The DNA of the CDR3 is TGTGCCAGCTCCCTGGGACAGGGGTTGAACACTGAAGCTTTCTTT. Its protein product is CASSLGQGLNTEAFF.

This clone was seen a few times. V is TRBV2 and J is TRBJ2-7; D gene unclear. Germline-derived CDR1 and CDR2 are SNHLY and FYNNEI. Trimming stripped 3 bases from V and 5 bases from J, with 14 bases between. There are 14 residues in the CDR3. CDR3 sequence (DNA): TGTGCCAGCAGTGAGGCAGGAAACACCGACGAGCAGTACTTC. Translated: CASSEAGNTDEQYF.